This T cell receptor beta chain originates from a study of CD8+ T cells in alopecia areata. V lost 8 bases to trimming and J lost 2 bases, with 12 bases between them. The CDR3 spans 13 residues. From germline, CDR1 is MNHEY and CDR2 SMNVEV (reference sequence). Extraction and reverse transcription of RNA yielded cDNA as the sequencing template. Using immunoSEQ multiplex PCR, the repertoire was profiled, and TCRdb retains in-frame clones only, with some absent. The sample yields around 140,000 clones, 87% seen once. The rearrangement joins TRBV27 to TRBJ1-2, with D possibly being TRBD1 (6 bases). This receptor was taken from a human donor with alopecia areata. This sample comprised CD8+ T cells sorted from blood, obtained at week 0. Written as DNA, the CDR3 is TGTGCCAGCGGTGGACAGAACAACTATGGCTACACCTTC. Translated: CASGGQNNYGYTF.